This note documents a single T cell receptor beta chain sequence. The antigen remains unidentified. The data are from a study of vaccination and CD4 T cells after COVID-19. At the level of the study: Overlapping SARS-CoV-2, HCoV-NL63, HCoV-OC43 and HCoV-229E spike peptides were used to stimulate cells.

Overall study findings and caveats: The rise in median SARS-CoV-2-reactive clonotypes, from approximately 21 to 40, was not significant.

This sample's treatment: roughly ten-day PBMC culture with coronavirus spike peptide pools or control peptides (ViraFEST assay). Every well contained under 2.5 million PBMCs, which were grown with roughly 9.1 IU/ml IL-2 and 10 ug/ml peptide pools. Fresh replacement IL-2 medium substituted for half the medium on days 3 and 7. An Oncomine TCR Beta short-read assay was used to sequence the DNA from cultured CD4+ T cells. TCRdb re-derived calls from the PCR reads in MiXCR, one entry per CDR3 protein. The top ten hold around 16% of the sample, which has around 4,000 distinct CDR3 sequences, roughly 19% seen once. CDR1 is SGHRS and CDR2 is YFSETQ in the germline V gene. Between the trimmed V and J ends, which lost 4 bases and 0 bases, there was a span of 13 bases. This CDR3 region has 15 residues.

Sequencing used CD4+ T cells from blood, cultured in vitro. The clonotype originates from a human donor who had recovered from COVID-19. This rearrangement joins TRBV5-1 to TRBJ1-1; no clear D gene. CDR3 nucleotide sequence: TGCGCCAGCAGCCCAGGACTCTATTTGAACACTGAAGCTTTCTTT. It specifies CASSPGLYLNTEAFF.